Shown below are 5 T cell receptor beta chains from a single sample sequenced in a study of cytomegalovirus exposure and HLA in healthy donors. This PCR relied on a set of 60 Vbeta primers and 13 Jbeta primers. Sequencing used immunoSEQ multiplex PCR; TCRdb keeps in-frame clones, though not all of them. Here the sample spans about 180,000 clones, roughly four fifths being singletons. Sequencing was done on a sample of PBMCs. Every receptor here comes from a man between 18 and 29 years old in good health and CMV-seronegative.

The chain combines TRBV7-9 with TRBJ2-1, with 9 bases identical to TRBD2. CDR3 length: 19 residues. V shed 3 bases, J shed 9 bases, and the junction held 21 bases outside the gene matches. Germline V lookup: CDR1 SEHNR, CDR2 FQNEAQ (reference sequence). CDR3 coding DNA: TGTGCCAGCAGCTTGGATAGCGGGAGCGGAGGGCTGGGATTGGGTGAGCAGTTCTTC. Amino acids: CASSLDSGSGGLGLGEQFF.

For the CDR3, the DNA is TGTGCCAGCAGGGGAGATAGGGTCGGGGACTCCTCCTACGAGCAGTACTTC. It is translated as CASRGDRVGDSSYEQYF. This chain links TRBV28 with TRBJ2-7; weak D call: TRBD2 (6 bases). The CDR3 extends over 17 amino acids. Trimming took off 6 bases at V and 0 bases at J, with 21 bases between the two ends. Germline CDR1 and CDR2: MDHEN and SYDVKM.

The rearrangement joins TRBV7-2 to TRBJ1-6, with no clear D. Germline-derived CDR1 and CDR2 are SGHTA and FQGNSA. The ends were cut back, 6 bases at V and 6 bases at J, with 12 bases in the middle. This CDR3 has 14 residues. The CDR3 DNA sequence: TGTGCCAGCAGGTTTCTAGGAAGTAATTCACCCCTCCACTTT. Encoded protein: CASRFLGSNSPLHF.

Concerning this clone itself: The junction and the germline gene differ at one end; a read error may be behind it. This rearrangement joins TRBV30 to TRBJ2-7; 7 bases agree with TRBD2. This CDR3 comprises 13 residues. The germline V gene encodes CDR1 GTSNPN and CDR2 SVGIG (reference sequence). The CDR3 here is CAWTSTSSHEQYF. The CDR3 bases are TGTGCCTGGACCTCGACTAGCTCCCACGAGCAGTACTTC.

V usage is TRBV2 and J usage is TRBJ1-5; the match to TRBD1 covers 8 bases. Germline V gives CDR1 SNHLY, CDR2 FYNNEI. The trim removed 1 base at V and 6 bases at J, leaving 2 bases unmatched. The CDR3 has 14 amino acids. This chain's CDR3 is CASSEGTGSQPQHF. CDR3 coding DNA: TGTGCCAGCAGTGAAGGGACAGGGAGTCAGCCCCAGCATTTT.